One TCR beta chain is described in this entry. This sample is drawn from a study of blood T cell repertoires in COVID-19. For the study at large: Samples taken during acute and convalescent COVID-19 were collected in the United States, Italy and Spain. Nucleic acid was either cDNA or gDNA, and it came from T cells, B-cell-depleted T cells, or PBMCs.

CDR3 length: 18 residues. Germline CDR1 is MDHEN and CDR2 is SYDVKM. J lost 0 bases, V lost 3 bases, and 11 bases had no gene match. Authors' processing steps: It was from reference gene primer amplification that nucleated cell counts were estimated. The assay was immunoSEQ multiplex PCR, and TCRdb's table has in-frame clones only and misses some. The V and J calls and clone size come from that table; D and trimming were worked out from the DNA. This sample has 70,000 to 95,000 clones, with around 81% found just once. The sequenced material came from peripheral blood. The chain has TRBV28 and TRBJ1-5; 7 nucleotides align to TRBD1. The clonotype comes from a woman in her sixties or seventies with active or convalescent COVID-19. CDR3: CASSFGPGQKASNQPQHF. The CDR3 DNA reads as TGTGCCAGCAGTTTCGGACCGGGACAGAAAGCTAGCAATCAGCCCCAGCATTTT.